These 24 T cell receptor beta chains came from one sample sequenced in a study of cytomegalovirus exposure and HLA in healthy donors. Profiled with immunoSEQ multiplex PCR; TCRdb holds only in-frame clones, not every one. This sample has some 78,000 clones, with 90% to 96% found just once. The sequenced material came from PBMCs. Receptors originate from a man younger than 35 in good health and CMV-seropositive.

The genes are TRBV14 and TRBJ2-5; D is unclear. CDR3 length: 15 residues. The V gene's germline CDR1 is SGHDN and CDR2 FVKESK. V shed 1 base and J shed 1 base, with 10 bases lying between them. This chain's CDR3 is CASSQVSHLQETQYF. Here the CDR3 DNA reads TGTGCCAGCAGCCAAGTTTCACACCTCCAAGAGACCCAGTACTTC.

The CDR3 DNA reads TGTGCCATCAGCCTGACCGGGGGAAGCTCCTACGAGCAGTACTTC. Its protein is CAISLTGGSSYEQYF. This chain links TRBV10-3 with TRBJ2-7, with a possible D match to TRBD2 (6 bases). The CDR3 is 15 amino acids. Trimming took off 6 bases at V and 0 bases at J, with 15 bases between the two ends. The V gene's germline CDR1 is ENHRY and CDR2 SYGVKD.

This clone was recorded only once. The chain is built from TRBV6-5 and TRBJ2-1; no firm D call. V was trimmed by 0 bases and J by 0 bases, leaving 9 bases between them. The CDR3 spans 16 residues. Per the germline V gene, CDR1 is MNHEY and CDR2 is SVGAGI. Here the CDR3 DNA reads TGTGCCAGCAGTTACTCACTCGGTCTCTCCTACAATGAGCAGTTCTTC. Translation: CASSYSLGLSYNEQFF.

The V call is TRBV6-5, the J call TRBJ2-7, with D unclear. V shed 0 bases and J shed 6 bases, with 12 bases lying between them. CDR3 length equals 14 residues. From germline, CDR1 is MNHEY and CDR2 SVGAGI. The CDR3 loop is CASSYSVPMAEQYF. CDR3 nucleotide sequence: TGTGCCAGCAGTTACTCGGTCCCGATGGCCGAGCAGTACTTC.

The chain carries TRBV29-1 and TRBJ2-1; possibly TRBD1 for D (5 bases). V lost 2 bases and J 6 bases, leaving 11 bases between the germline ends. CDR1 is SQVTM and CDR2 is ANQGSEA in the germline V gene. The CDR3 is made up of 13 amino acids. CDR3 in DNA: TGCAGCGTTGAACAGGGCCACCCCAATGAGCAGTTCTTC. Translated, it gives CSVEQGHPNEQFF.

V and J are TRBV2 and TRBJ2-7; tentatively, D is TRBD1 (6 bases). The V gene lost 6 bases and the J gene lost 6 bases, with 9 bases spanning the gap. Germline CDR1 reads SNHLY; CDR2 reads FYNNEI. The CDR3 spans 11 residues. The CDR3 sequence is CASRTGIEQYF. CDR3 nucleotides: TGTGCCAGCAGGACAGGAATCGAGCAGTACTTC.

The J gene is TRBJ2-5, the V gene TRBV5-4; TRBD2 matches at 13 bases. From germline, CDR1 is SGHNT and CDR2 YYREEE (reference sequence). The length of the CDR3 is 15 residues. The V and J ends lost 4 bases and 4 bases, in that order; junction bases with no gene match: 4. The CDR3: CASSRTSGSLETQYF. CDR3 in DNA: TGTGCCAGCAGCCGGACTAGCGGGAGTTTAGAGACCCAGTACTTC. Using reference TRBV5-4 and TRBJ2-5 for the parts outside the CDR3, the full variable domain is ETGVTQSPTHLIKTRGQQVTLRCSSQSGHNTVSWYQQALGQGPQFIFQYYREEENGRGNFPPRFSGLQFPNYSSELNVNALELDDSALYLCASSRTSGSLETQYFGPGTRLLVL.

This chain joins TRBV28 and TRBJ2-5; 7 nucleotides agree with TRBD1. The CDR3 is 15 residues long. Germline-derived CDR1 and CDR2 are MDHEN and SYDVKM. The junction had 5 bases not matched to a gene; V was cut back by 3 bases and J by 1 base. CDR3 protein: CASSFAPGGQETQYF. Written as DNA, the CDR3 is TGTGCCAGCAGTTTCGCGCCAGGGGGCCAAGAGACCCAGTACTTC.

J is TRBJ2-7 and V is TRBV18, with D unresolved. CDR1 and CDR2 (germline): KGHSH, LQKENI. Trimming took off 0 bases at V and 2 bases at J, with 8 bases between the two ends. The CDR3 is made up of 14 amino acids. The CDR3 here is CASSPPNGAYEQYF. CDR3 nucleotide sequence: TGTGCCAGCTCACCACCGAACGGAGCCTACGAGCAGTACTTC.

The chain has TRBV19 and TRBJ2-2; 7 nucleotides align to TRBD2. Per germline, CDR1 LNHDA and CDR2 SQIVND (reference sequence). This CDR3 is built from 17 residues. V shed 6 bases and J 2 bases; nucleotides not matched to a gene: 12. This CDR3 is CASRGGVGGPNTGELFF. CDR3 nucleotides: TGTGCCAGTAGAGGCGGAGTGGGAGGGCCCAACACCGGGGAGCTGTTTTTT.

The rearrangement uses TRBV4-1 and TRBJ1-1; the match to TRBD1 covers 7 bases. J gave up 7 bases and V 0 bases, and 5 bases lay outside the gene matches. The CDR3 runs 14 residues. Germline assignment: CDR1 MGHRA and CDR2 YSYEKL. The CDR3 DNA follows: TGCGCCAGCAGCCAAGACCCGGGACAGCTTGAAGCTTTCTTT. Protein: CASSQDPGQLEAFF.

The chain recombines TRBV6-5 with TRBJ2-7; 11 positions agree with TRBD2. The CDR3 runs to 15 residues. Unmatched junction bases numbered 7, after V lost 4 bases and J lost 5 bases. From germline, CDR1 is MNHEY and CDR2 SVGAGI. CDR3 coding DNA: TGTGCCAGCAGTTTACGACTAGCGGGAATCGACGAGCAGTACTTC. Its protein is CASSLRLAGIDEQYF.

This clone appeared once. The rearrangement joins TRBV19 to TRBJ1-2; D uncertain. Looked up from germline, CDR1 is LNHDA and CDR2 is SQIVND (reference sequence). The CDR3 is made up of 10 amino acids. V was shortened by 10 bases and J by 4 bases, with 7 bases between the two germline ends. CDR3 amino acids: CATEAYGYTF. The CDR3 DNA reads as TGTGCCACCGAGGCCTATGGCTACACCTTC.

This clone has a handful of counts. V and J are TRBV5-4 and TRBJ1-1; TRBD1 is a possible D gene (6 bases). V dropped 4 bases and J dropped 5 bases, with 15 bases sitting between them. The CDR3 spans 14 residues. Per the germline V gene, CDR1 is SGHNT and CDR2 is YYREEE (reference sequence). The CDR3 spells CASSPDSSGTEAFF. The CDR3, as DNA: TGTGCCAGCAGCCCGGACAGCTCGGGAACTGAAGCTTTCTTT.

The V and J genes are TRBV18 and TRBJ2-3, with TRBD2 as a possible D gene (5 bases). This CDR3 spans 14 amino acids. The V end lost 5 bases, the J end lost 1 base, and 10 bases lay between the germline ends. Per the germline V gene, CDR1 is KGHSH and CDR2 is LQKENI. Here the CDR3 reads CASSGLLGTDTQYF. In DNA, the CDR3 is TGTGCCAGCTCAGGTCTACTAGGCACAGATACGCAGTATTTT.

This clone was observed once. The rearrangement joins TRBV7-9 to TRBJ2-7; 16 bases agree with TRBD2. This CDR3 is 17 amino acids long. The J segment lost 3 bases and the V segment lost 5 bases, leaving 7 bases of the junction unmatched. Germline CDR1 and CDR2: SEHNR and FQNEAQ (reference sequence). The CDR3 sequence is CASSPGLAGGQGYEQYF. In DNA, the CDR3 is TGTGCCAGCAGCCCGGGACTAGCGGGAGGGCAGGGCTACGAGCAGTACTTC.

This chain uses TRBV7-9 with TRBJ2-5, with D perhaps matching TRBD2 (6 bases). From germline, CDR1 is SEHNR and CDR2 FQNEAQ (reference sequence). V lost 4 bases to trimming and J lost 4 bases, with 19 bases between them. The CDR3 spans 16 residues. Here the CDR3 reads CASSSSRTLARETQYF. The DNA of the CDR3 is TGTGCCAGCAGCTCGTCGCGGACTCTAGCGCGAGAGACCCAGTACTTC.

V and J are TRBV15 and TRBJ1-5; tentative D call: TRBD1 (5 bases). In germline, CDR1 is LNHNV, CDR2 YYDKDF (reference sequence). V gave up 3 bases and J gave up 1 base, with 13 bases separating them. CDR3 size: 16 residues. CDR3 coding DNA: TGTGCCACCAGCAGGGGGGGGGAGGGCAGCAATCAGCCCCAGCATTTT. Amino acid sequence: CATSRGGEGSNQPQHF.

CDR3 coding DNA: TGTGCCTCGAGAGGGGTTACCTCCTACGAGCAGTACTTC. This codes for CASRGVTSYEQYF. The rearrangement uses TRBV30 and TRBJ2-7; tentatively, D is TRBD1 or TRBD2 (5 bases each). Germline V gene sequence: CDR1 GTSNPN, CDR2 SVGIG (reference sequence). The CDR3 loop spans 13 amino acids. V was cut by 7 bases and J by 0 bases, with 13 bases left in between.

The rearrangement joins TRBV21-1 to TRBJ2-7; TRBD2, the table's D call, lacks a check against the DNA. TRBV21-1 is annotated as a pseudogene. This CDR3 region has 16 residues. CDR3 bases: TGTGCCGGAGGTCAAAGACTAGCGGGAGGATGCCACGAGCAGTACTTC. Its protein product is CAGGQRLAGGCHEQYF.

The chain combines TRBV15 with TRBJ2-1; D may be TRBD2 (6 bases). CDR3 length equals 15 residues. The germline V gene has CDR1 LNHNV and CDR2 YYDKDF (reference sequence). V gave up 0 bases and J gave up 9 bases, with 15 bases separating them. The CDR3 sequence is CATSREAGTTGEQFF. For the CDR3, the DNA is TGTGCCACCAGCAGAGAGGCGGGGACGACGGGTGAGCAGTTCTTC.

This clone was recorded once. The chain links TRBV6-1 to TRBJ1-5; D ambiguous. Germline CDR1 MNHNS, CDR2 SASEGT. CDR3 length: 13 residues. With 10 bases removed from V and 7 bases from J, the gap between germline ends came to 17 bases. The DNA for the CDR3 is TGTGCCACCCGACGGGGTGTAGGACAGCCCCAGCATTTT. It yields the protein CATRRGVGQPQHF.

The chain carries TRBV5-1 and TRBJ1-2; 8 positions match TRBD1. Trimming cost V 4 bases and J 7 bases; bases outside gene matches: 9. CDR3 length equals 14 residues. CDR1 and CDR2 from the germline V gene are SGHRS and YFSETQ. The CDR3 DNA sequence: TGCGCCAGCAGCCCGACAGGGGAGCTTGGTGGCTACACCTTC. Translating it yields CASSPTGELGGYTF.

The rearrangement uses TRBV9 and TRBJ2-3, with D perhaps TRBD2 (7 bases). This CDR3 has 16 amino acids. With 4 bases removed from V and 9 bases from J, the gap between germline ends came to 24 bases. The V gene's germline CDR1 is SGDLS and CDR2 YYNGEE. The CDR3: CASSPGSGVPQGTQYF. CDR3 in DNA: TGTGCCAGCAGCCCGGGAAGCGGGGTCCCTCAGGGGACGCAGTATTTT.